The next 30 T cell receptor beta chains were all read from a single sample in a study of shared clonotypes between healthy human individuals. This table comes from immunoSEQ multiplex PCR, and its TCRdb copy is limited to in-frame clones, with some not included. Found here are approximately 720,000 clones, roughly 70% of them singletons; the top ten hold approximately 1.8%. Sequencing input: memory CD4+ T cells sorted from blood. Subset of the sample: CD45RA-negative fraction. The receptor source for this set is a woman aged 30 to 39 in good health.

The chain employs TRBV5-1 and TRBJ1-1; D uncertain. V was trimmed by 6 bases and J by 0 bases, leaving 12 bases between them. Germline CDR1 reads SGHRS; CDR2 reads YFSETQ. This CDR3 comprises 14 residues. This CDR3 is CASTPGDVNTEAFF. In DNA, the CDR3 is TGCGCCAGCACCCCGGGAGATGTGAACACTGAAGCTTTCTTT. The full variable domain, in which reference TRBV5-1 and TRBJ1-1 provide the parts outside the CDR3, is KAGVTQTPRYLIKTRGQQVTLSCSPISGHRSVSWYQQTPGQGLQFLFEYFSETQRNKGNFPGRFSGRQFSNSRSEMNVSTLELGDSALYLCASTPGDVNTEAFFGQGTRLTVV.

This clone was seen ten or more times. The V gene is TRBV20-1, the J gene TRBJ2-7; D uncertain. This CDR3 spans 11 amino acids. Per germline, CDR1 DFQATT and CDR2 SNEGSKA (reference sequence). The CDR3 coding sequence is TGCAGCAAAGCCAGAGAATACGAGCAGTACTTC. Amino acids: CSKAREYEQYF.

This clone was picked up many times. This chain's CDR3 is CASSKVSGLTDTQYF. DNA for the CDR3: TGTGCCAGCAGCAAAGTTAGCGGGTTGACAGATACGCAGTATTTT. V gene TRBV21-1 combines with J gene TRBJ2-3; the DNA was not used to check the table's D call, TRBD2. TRBV21-1 corresponds to a pseudogene. This CDR3 is 15 amino acids long.

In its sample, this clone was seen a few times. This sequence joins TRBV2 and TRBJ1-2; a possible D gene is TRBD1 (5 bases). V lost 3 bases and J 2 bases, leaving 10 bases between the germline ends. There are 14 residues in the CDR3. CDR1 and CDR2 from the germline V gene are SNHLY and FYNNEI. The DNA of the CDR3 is TGTGCCAGCAGTGATGGCCGGGGGAACTATGGCTACACCTTC. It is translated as CASSDGRGNYGYTF.

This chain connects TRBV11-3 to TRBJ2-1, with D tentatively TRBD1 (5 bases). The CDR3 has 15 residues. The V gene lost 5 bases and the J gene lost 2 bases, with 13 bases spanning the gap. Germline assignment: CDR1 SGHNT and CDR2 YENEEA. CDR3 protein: CASSLQEATYNEQFF. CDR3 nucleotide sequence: TGTGCCAGCAGCCTACAGGAAGCGACCTACAATGAGCAGTTCTTC. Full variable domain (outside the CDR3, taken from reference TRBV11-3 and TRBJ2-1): EAGVVQSPRYKIIEKKQPVAFWCNPISGHNTLYWYLQNLGQGPELLIRYENEEAVDDSQLPKDRFSAERLKGVDSTLKIQPAELGDSAVYLCASSLQEATYNEQFFGPGTRLTVL.

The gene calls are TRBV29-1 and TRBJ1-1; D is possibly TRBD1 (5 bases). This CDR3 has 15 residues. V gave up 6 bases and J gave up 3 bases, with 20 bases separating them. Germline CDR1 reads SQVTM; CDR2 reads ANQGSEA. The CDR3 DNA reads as TGCAGCGTCGCACGAACCCCCCAGGGCGACACTGAAGCTTTCTTT. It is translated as CSVARTPQGDTEAFF.

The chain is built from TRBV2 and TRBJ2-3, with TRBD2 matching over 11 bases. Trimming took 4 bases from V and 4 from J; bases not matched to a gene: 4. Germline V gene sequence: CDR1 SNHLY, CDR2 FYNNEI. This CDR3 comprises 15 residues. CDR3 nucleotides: TGTGCCAGCAGTGGACTAGCGGGACTCGCAGATACGCAGTATTTT. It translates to CASSGLAGLADTQYF.

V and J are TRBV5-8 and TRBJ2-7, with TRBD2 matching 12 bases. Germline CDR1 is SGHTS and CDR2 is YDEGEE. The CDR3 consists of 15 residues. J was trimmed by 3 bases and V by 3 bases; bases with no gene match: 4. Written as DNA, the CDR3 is TGTGCCAGCAGCTCAAGACTAGCGGGAGTCTACGAGCAGTACTTC. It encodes CASSSRLAGVYEQYF.

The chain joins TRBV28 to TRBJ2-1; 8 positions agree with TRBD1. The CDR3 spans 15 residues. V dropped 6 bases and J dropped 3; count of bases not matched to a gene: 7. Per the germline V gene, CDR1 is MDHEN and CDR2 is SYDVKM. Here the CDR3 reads CASRPTGTGYNEQFF. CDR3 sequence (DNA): TGTGCCAGCAGGCCCACCGGGACAGGCTACAATGAGCAGTTCTTC. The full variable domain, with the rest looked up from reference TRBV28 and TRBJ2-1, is DVKVTQSSRYLVKRTGEKVFLECVQDMDHENMFWYRQDPGLGLRLIYFSYDVKMKEKGDIPEGYSVSREKKERFSLILESASTNQTSMYLCASRPTGTGYNEQFFGPGTRLTVL.

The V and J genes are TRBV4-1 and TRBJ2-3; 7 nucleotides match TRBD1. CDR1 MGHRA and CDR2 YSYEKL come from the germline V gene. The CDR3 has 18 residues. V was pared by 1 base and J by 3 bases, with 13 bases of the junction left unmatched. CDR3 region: CASSQVVLGAGGTDTQYF. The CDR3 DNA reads TGCGCCAGCAGCCAAGTCGTTCTGGGGGCAGGGGGAACAGATACGCAGTATTTT.

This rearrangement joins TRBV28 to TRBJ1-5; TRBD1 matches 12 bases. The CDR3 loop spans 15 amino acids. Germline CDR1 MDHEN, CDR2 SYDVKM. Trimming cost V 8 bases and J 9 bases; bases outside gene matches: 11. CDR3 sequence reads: CASQRRGTGGWPQHF. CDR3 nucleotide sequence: TGTGCCAGCCAACGTAGGGGGACAGGGGGCTGGCCCCAGCATTTT.

The CDR3 loop is CSVGGTSGTTTDTQYF. The CDR3 coding sequence is TGCAGCGTTGGGGGGACTAGCGGGACGACCACAGATACGCAGTATTTT. The V call is TRBV29-1, the J call TRBJ2-3, with 13 bases that match TRBD2. Germline values: CDR1 SQVTM, CDR2 ANQGSEA. Unmatched junction bases numbered 6, after V lost 4 bases and J lost 2 bases. CDR3 length: 16 residues.

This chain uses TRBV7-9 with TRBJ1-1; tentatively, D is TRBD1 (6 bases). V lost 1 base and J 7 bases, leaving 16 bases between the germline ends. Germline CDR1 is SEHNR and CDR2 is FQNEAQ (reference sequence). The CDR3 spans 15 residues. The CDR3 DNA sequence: TGTGCCAGCAGCTTAGAGGGGGTTGCCACTTATGAAGCTTTCTTT. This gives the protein CASSLEGVATYEAFF.

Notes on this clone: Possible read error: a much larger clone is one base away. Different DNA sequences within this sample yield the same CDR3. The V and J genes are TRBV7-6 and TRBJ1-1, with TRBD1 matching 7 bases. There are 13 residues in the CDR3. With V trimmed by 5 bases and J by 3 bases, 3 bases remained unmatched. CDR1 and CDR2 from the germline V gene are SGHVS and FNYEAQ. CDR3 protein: CASSRQGDTEAFF. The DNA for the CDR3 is TGTGCCAGCAGCCGACAGGGCGACACTGAAGCTTTCTTT.

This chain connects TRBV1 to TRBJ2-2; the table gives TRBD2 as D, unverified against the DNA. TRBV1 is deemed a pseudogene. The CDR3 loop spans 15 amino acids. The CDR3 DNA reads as TGCACGGTAACCGGGACTAGCGGAGGGACCGGGGAGCTGTTTTTT. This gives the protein CTVTGTSGGTGELFF.

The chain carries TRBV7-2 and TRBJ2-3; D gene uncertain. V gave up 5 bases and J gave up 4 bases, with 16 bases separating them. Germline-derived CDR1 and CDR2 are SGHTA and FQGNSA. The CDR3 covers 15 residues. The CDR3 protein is CASSRRMADADTQYF. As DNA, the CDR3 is TGTGCCAGCAGCCGCCGGATGGCTGACGCAGATACGCAGTATTTT.

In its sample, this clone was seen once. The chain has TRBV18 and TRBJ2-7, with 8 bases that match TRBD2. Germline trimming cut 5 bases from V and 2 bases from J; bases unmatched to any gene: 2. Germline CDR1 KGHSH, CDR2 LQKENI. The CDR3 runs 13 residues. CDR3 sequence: CASSVSGTYEQYF. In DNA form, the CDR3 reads TGTGCCAGCTCAGTTAGCGGGACCTACGAGCAGTACTTC.

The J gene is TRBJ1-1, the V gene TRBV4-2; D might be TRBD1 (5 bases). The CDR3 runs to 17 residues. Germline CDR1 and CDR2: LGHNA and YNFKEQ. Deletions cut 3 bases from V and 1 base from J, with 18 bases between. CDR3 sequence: CASSHQGFLGENTEAFF. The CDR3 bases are TGTGCCAGCAGCCACCAGGGTTTTTTAGGTGAGAACACTGAAGCTTTCTTT.

In nucleotides, the CDR3 is TGTGCCAGCAGCTTGAGGTCCGATACGCAGTATTTT. Protein sequence: CASSLRSDTQYF. The genes are TRBV5-4 and TRBJ2-3; D remains unclear. Between the trimmed V and J ends, which lost 1 base and 6 bases, there was a span of 6 bases. The CDR3 length is 12 residues. From germline, CDR1 is SGHNT and CDR2 YYREEE (reference sequence). The variable domain in full, completed from reference TRBV5-4 and TRBJ2-3, reads ETGVTQSPTHLIKTRGQQVTLRCSSQSGHNTVSWYQQALGQGPQFIFQYYREEENGRGNFPPRFSGLQFPNYSSELNVNALELDDSALYLCASSLRSDTQYFGPGTRLTVL.

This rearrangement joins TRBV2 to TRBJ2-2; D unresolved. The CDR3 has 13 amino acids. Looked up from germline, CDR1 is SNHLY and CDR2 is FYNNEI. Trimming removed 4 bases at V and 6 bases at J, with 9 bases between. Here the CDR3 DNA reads TGTGCCAGCAGTGTGGGCGTGGCCGGGGAGCTGTTTTTT. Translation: CASSVGVAGELFF.

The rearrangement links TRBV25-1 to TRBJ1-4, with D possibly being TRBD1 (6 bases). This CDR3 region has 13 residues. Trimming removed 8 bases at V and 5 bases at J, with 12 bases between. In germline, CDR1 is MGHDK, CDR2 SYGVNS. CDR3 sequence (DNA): TGTGCCAGCCAGTTACAGGGAAATGAAAAACTGTTTTTT. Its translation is CASQLQGNEKLFF.

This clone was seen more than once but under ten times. The CDR3 reads CASRPTGTDQYNEQFF. CDR3 sequence (DNA): TGTGCCAGCAGACCTACCGGGACAGATCAGTACAATGAGCAGTTCTTC. The chain joins TRBV11-2 to TRBJ2-1; 7 nucleotides line up with TRBD1. The V and J ends lost 6 bases and 4 bases, in that order; junction bases with no gene match: 12. Germline V gene sequence: CDR1 SGHAT, CDR2 FQNNGV. The CDR3 covers 16 residues.

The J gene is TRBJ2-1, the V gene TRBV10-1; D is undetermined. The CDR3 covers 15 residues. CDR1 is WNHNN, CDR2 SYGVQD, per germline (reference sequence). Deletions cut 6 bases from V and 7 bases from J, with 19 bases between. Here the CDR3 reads CASSPSRVPGNEQFF. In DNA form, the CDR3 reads TGCGCCAGCAGCCCATCAAGGGTCCCGGGTAATGAGCAGTTCTTC.

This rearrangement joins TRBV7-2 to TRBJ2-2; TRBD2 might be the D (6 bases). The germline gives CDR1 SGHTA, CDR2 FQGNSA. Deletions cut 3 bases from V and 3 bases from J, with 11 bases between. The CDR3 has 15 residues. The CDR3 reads CASSFDPGDTGELFF. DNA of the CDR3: TGTGCCAGCAGCTTCGATCCGGGGGACACCGGGGAGCTGTTTTTT.

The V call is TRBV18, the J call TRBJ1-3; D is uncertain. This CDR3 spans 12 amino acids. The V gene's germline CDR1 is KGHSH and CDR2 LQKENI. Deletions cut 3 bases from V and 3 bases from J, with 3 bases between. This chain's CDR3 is CASSPSGNTIYF. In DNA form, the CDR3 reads TGTGCCAGCTCACCTAGTGGAAACACCATATATTTT.

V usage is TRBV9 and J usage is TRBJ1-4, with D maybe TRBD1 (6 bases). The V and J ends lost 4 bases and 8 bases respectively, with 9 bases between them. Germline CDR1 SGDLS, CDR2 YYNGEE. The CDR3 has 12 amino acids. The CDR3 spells CASSSQGEKLFF. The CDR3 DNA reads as TGTGCCAGCAGCTCTCAGGGGGAAAAACTGTTTTTT.

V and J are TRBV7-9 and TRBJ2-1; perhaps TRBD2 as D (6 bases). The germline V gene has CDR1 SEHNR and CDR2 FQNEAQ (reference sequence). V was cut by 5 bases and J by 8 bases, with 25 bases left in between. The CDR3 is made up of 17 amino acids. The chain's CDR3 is CASSPSRAGWISDEQFF. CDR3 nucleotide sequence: TGTGCCAGCAGCCCATCCCGGGCGGGGTGGATTAGCGATGAGCAGTTCTTC.

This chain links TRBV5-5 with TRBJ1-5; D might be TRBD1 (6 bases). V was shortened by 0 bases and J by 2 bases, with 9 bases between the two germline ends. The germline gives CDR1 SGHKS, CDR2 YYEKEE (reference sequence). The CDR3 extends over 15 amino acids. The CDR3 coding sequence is TGTGCCAGCAGCTTGGCGGGGGGCGGCAATCAGCCCCAGCATTTT. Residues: CASSLAGGGNQPQHF.

This chain's CDR3 is CASSENPRLATETQYF. CDR3 bases: TGTGCCAGCAGTGAAAACCCCCGACTAGCGACGGAGACCCAGTACTTC. V and J are TRBV6-1 and TRBJ2-5, with 8 nucleotides matching TRBD2. V shed 2 bases, J shed 5 bases, and the junction held 10 bases outside the gene matches. There are 16 residues in the CDR3. Germline-derived CDR1 and CDR2 are MNHNS and SASEGT.

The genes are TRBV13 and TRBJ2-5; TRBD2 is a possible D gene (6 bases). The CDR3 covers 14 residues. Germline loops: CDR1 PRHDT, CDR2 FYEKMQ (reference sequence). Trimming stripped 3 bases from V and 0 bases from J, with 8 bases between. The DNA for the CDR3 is TGTGCCAGCAGCTTCCGGGACTACCAAGAGACCCAGTACTTC. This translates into CASSFRDYQETQYF.